The 32 T cell receptor beta chains listed next were all sequenced from one sample in a study of neurological immune-mediated disorders. MiXCR, applied by TCRdb to the 5' RACE reads, yields one record per CDR3 protein. The sample lists around 61,000 distinct CDR3 sequences, 5.2% occurring once. The sequencing sample was made of PBMCs. The receptors were gathered from a human donor with multiple sclerosis. The donor label of this sample is uncertain.

This clonotype was found many times. V usage is TRBV20-1 and J usage is TRBJ1-2; no clear D. Germline loops: CDR1 DFQATT, CDR2 SNEGSKA (reference sequence). The CDR3 loop spans 9 amino acids. Trimming left V 6 bases short and J 6 bases short, with 5 bases between. The chain's CDR3 is CSASHGYTF. The CDR3 DNA reads TGCAGTGCGTCCCATGGCTACACCTTC.

This clonotype was seen only a few times. The chain links TRBV9 to TRBJ1-5; tentatively, D is TRBD1 (5 bases). This CDR3 has 17 amino acids. Between the trimmed V and J ends, which lost 0 bases and 2 bases, there was a span of 15 bases. Germline lookup yields CDR1 SGDLS and CDR2 YYNGEE. The CDR3 bases are TGTGCCAGCAGCGTAGTAGGGGATTATCGGGGCAATCAGCCCCAGCATTTT. It specifies CASSVVGDYRGNQPQHF.

This clonotype has ten or more counts. V and J are TRBV4-1 and TRBJ1-2; D uncertain. Per the germline V gene, CDR1 is MGHRA and CDR2 is YSYEKL. The CDR3 has 15 residues. Trimming cost V 0 bases and J 8 bases, with 16 bases left between them. CDR3 amino acids: CASSQERTQVTGYTF. CDR3 sequence (DNA): TGCGCCAGCAGCCAAGAGAGGACCCAGGTGACAGGCTACACCTTC.

The table lists this clonotype with many counts. The rearrangement joins TRBV12-3 or TRBV12-4 to TRBJ1-1; D ambiguous. The length of the CDR3 is 13 residues. The V gene lost 6 bases and the J gene lost 0 bases, with 8 bases spanning the gap. The CDR3: CASSPRMNTEAFF. The CDR3 bases are TGTGCCAGCAGCCCACGGATGAACACTGAAGCTTTCTTT.

This clonotype was seen many times. V gene TRBV7-6 combines with J gene TRBJ1-2; tentatively, D is TRBD1 (5 bases). The CDR3 length is 16 residues. Deletions cut 4 bases from V and 1 base from J, with 16 bases between. The germline CDR1 and CDR2 sequences are SGHVS and FNYEAQ. CDR3 protein: CASSSGEGPSNYGYTF. As DNA, the CDR3 is TGTGCCAGCAGCTCCGGGGAGGGGCCTAGTAACTATGGCTACACCTTC.

This clonotype has ten or more counts. The V gene is TRBV5-1, the J gene TRBJ2-1; D might be TRBD2 (5 bases). V was clipped by 4 bases and J by 0 bases, with 5 bases between them. The V gene's germline CDR1 is SGHRS and CDR2 YFSETQ. The CDR3 has 13 residues. CDR3 in amino acids: CASSRDSYNEQFF. Written as DNA, the CDR3 is TGCGCCAGCAGCCGGGACTCCTACAATGAGCAGTTCTTC.

The table lists this clonotype with many counts. The rearrangement uses TRBV5-1 and TRBJ1-1; D remains ambiguous. V was clipped by 0 bases and J by 0 bases, with 6 bases between them. Germline V gene data show CDR1 as SGHRS and CDR2 as YFSETQ. This CDR3 is built from 14 residues. CDR3 in amino acids: CASSLVALNTEAFF. The CDR3 DNA sequence: TGCGCCAGCAGCTTGGTGGCCTTGAACACTGAAGCTTTCTTT.

This clonotype has a count of ten or more. The gene calls are TRBV5-1 and TRBJ1-2, with D maybe TRBD1 (5 bases). Germline V gene sequence: CDR1 SGHRS, CDR2 YFSETQ. The V end was cut by 0 bases, the J end by 6 bases, with 6 bases between. This CDR3 has 12 residues. This CDR3 is CASSLARDGYTF. Written as DNA, the CDR3 is TGCGCCAGCAGCTTGGCCAGGGATGGCTACACCTTC.

This clonotype was counted ten times or more. V and J are TRBV20-1 and TRBJ1-1, with D uncertain. V was trimmed by 7 bases and J by 3 bases, leaving 15 bases between them. From germline, CDR1 is DFQATT and CDR2 SNEGSKA (reference sequence). The CDR3 has 13 residues. In DNA form, the CDR3 reads TGCAGTGGGAGACAAGGGAGGGACACTGAAGCTTTCTTT. Translated, it gives CSGRQGRDTEAFF.

This clonotype occurred many times. The chain joins TRBV7-6 to TRBJ1-3, with no clear D. This CDR3 has 16 amino acids. The germline V gene encodes CDR1 SGHVS and CDR2 FNYEAQ. The ends were cut back, 5 bases at V and 1 base at J, with 15 bases in the middle. The CDR3 sequence is CASSPGRTLSGNTIYF. The CDR3 DNA reads TGTGCCAGCAGCCCCGGACGGACCCTGTCTGGAAACACCATATATTTT.

This clonotype was counted at least ten times. The rearrangement joins TRBV20-1 to TRBJ2-7; the D is unclear. The CDR3 spans 13 residues. In germline, CDR1 is DFQATT, CDR2 SNEGSKA (reference sequence). The V gene lost 6 bases and the J gene lost 3 bases, with 15 bases spanning the gap. CDR3 in DNA: TGCAGTGCGCAACCCGGGCCCCTCTACGAGCAGTACTTC. Translation: CSAQPGPLYEQYF.

This clonotype was detected many times. This rearrangement joins TRBV5-1 to TRBJ2-2; 10 bases are shared with TRBD1. With 0 bases clipped from V and 6 bases from J, the junction kept 5 bases outside the gene matches. The CDR3 is made up of 16 amino acids. Germline V gene data show CDR1 as SGHRS and CDR2 as YFSETQ. The CDR3 sequence is CASSLAGTGVAGELFF. CDR3 sequence (DNA): TGCGCCAGCAGCTTGGCCGGGACAGGGGTCGCCGGGGAGCTGTTTTTT.

This clonotype was observed at least ten times. This chain connects TRBV5-1 to TRBJ1-6, with a possible D match to TRBD1 (5 bases). CDR1 is SGHRS and CDR2 is YFSETQ in the germline V gene. This CDR3 region has 13 residues. Trimming stripped 6 bases from V and 10 bases from J, with 14 bases between. The CDR3 coding sequence is TGCGCCAGCACTCGCGGGGGGGGATCACCCCTCCACTTT. Protein: CASTRGGGSPLHF. The variable domain in full, with the rest retrieved from reference TRBV5-1 and TRBJ1-6, is KAGVTQTPRYLIKTRGQQVTLSCSPISGHRSVSWYQQTPGQGLQFLFEYFSETQRNKGNFPGRFSGRQFSNSRSEMNVSTLELGDSALYLCASTRGGGSPLHFGNGTRLTVT.

This clonotype was seen ten or more times. The chain is built from TRBV5-1 and TRBJ1-2, with TRBD1 identical over 7 bases. The length of the CDR3 is 13 residues. V was pared by 4 bases and J by 8 bases, with 8 bases of the junction left unmatched. The germline CDR1 and CDR2 sequences are SGHRS and YFSETQ. The CDR3 sequence: CASSLQGENGYTF. The CDR3 bases are TGCGCCAGCAGCCTCCAGGGGGAAAACGGCTACACCTTC.

This clonotype appeared many times. This chain connects TRBV6-1 to TRBJ2-7; 8 bases fit TRBD1. Germline lookup yields CDR1 MNHNS and CDR2 SASEGT. This CDR3 region has 14 residues. The V gene end was trimmed by 6 bases and the J gene end by 5 bases; junction bases not matched to a gene: 9. The CDR3 DNA sequence: TGTGCCAGCAGGCATGGACAGGGTTGGAACGAGCAGTACTTC. It is translated as CASRHGQGWNEQYF.

This clonotype has at least ten counts. V and J are TRBV15 and TRBJ2-2, with TRBD2 matching over 11 bases. The CDR3 is 19 residues long. After removal of 1 base from V and 1 base from J, the junction contained 8 bases not matched to a gene. Germline assignment: CDR1 LNHNV and CDR2 YYDKDF (reference sequence). CDR3 sequence: CATSRVGLAGGLNTGELFF. The CDR3 coding sequence is TGTGCCACCAGCAGAGTGGGGCTAGCGGGGGGCCTGAACACCGGGGAGCTGTTTTTT.

This clonotype has a count of ten or more. The chain employs TRBV20-1 and TRBJ1-2, with D possibly TRBD1 on 5 matching bases. Deletions cut 6 bases from V and 8 bases from J, with 16 bases between. There are 12 residues in the CDR3. Germline CDR1 reads DFQATT; CDR2 reads SNEGSKA (reference sequence). CDR3 sequence: CSAPTTEWGYTF. Here the CDR3 DNA reads TGCAGTGCCCCGACGACAGAGTGGGGCTACACCTTC.

This clonotype showed up many times. This rearrangement joins TRBV7-2 to TRBJ1-5; unclear D gene. The CDR3 spans 14 residues. Germline loops: CDR1 SGHTA, CDR2 FQGNSA. V was pared by 6 bases and J by 1 base, with 10 bases between. CDR3 residues: CASSLKGSNQPQHF. The CDR3 nucleotides read TGTGCCAGCAGTCTGAAGGGAAGCAATCAGCCCCAGCATTTT.

This clonotype was detected many times. The chain uses TRBV5-1 and TRBJ2-2; D could derive from TRBD1 or TRBD2 (5 bases each). V lost 2 bases and J lost 6, with 11 bases in between. CDR3 length: 14 residues. Germline V CDR1 and CDR2: SGHRS, YFSETQ. This CDR3 reads CASSFVGEPGELFF. The CDR3 DNA sequence: TGCGCCAGCAGCTTTGTGGGGGAACCCGGGGAGCTGTTTTTT.

This clonotype was seen ten or more times. The rearrangement joins TRBV9 to TRBJ2-3, with 7 bases aligning to TRBD1. The CDR3 loop spans 15 amino acids. V lost 3 bases, J lost 5 bases, and 9 bases stayed unmatched. Germline CDR1 is SGDLS and CDR2 is YYNGEE. The CDR3: CASSADEGAGDTQYF. CDR3 nucleotide sequence: TGTGCCAGCAGCGCTGATGAGGGGGCGGGAGATACGCAGTATTTT.

This clonotype was found many times. This rearrangement joins TRBV5-1 to TRBJ2-1, with D maybe TRBD2 (5 bases). The V gene's germline CDR1 is SGHRS and CDR2 YFSETQ. The CDR3 runs 15 residues. The V and J ends lost 1 base and 4 bases respectively, with 12 bases between them. The CDR3 loop is CASSLSGLYYNEQFF. CDR3 DNA: TGCGCCAGCAGCTTGAGCGGTTTGTATTACAATGAGCAGTTCTTC.

This clonotype was recorded at least ten times. The gene calls are TRBV29-1 and TRBJ2-2; tentatively, D is TRBD2 (7 bases). The CDR3 consists of 13 residues. CDR1 is SQVTM, CDR2 ANQGSEA, per germline. V was shortened by 7 bases and J by 4 bases, with 13 bases between the two germline ends. The CDR3 here is CSGGGAPTGELFF. The DNA of the CDR3 is TGCAGCGGGGGGGGGGCGCCCACCGGGGAGCTGTTTTTT.

This clonotype has just a few counts. The chain uses TRBV4-3 and TRBJ2-7; the match to TRBD2 covers 9 bases. The CDR3 covers 18 residues. Germline V lookup: CDR1 LGHNA, CDR2 YSLEER. V was clipped by 0 bases and J by 1 base; unmatched bases: 10. This CDR3 reads CASSQDLILAGLSYEQYF. Here the CDR3 DNA reads TGCGCCAGCAGCCAAGATCTGATCCTAGCGGGGCTGTCCTACGAGCAGTACTTC.

At least ten counts were recorded for this clonotype. The rearrangement joins TRBV10-3 to TRBJ1-1, with D hard to call. Germline V gives CDR1 ENHRY, CDR2 SYGVKD. The CDR3 is 13 residues long. V was trimmed by 2 bases and J by 1 base, leaving 5 bases between them. CDR3 sequence (DNA): TGTGCCATCAGTGAGCGGTGGAACACTGAAGCTTTCTTT. Protein: CAISERWNTEAFF.

This clonotype occurred many times. The CDR3 DNA is TGTGCCATCAGTGATAGGGACAGGGGGCTCGCAGATACGCAGTATTTT. Amino acid sequence: CAISDRDRGLADTQYF. This chain connects TRBV10-3 to TRBJ2-3, with 12 bases aligning to TRBD1. J was trimmed by 4 bases and V by 3 bases; bases with no gene match: 5. Germline loops: CDR1 ENHRY, CDR2 SYGVKD. This CDR3 has 16 amino acids.

This clonotype is labeled medium-sized. The V gene is TRBV3-1, the J gene TRBJ2-1, with 11 bases fitting TRBD2. V was pared by 1 base and J by 8 bases, with 7 bases of the junction left unmatched. The CDR3 extends over 16 amino acids. Per germline, CDR1 LGHDT and CDR2 YNNKEL (reference sequence). The CDR3 DNA sequence: TGTGCCAGCAGCCAAGGCAATAGCGGGGGGGTAGATGAGCAGTTCTTC. Its protein product is CASSQGNSGGVDEQFF.

This clonotype has ten or more counts. V is TRBV14 and J is TRBJ1-3; TRBD1 is a possible D gene (5 bases). CDR1 is SGHDN, CDR2 FVKESK, per germline. The CDR3 runs to 16 residues. Trimming shortened V by 1 base and J by 4 bases, and 14 bases separated the two germline ends. CDR3 in DNA: TGTGCCAGCAGCCAAGCCCGGGGCATGCGGGGAAACACCATATATTTT. It codes for CASSQARGMRGNTIYF.

This clonotype was found many times. This chain links TRBV9 with TRBJ2-7; D is perhaps TRBD2 (7 bases). Germline CDR1 is SGDLS and CDR2 is YYNGEE. The CDR3 covers 15 residues. The V gene lost 4 bases and the J gene lost 3 bases, with 17 bases spanning the gap. CDR3 in amino acids: CASSPGRGAHYEQYF. The CDR3 bases are TGTGCCAGCAGCCCTGGGAGGGGGGCCCACTACGAGCAGTACTTC.

This clonotype was found a few times. This chain links TRBV11-2 with TRBJ2-5; possible D gene TRBD1, 6 bases. CDR1 is SGHAT and CDR2 is FQNNGV in the germline V gene. The CDR3 totals 15 residues. Deletions cut 5 bases from V and 4 bases from J, with 17 bases between. The CDR3 is CASSVTGLAGETQYF. In DNA form, the CDR3 reads TGTGCCAGCAGCGTAACAGGGTTGGCGGGAGAGACCCAGTACTTC.

This clonotype was counted many times. CDR3 in amino acids: CASSWTGYGYTF. CDR3 in DNA: TGTGCCAGCAGTTGGACAGGCTATGGCTACACCTTC. The rearrangement uses TRBV12-3 or TRBV12-4 and TRBJ1-2, with TRBD1 identical over 7 bases. The CDR3 contains 12 residues. Unmatched junction bases numbered 0, after V lost 4 bases and J lost 4 bases.

Many counts were recorded for this clonotype. V is TRBV15 and J is TRBJ2-1; 10 bases line up with TRBD2. This CDR3 is built from 16 residues. Per the germline V gene, CDR1 is LNHNV and CDR2 is YYDKDF (reference sequence). V shed 4 bases and J 8 bases; nucleotides not matched to a gene: 11. The CDR3 region has the DNA TGTGCCACCAGCAACCGCCGAGCGGGGGGGCGCGATGAGCAGTTCTTC. Protein product: CATSNRRAGGRDEQFF.

This clonotype appeared many times. The rearrangement links TRBV5-1 to TRBJ2-7; D perhaps matches TRBD1 (5 bases). CDR3 size: 15 residues. V was shortened by 5 bases and J by 6 bases, with 21 bases between the two germline ends. Per the germline V gene, CDR1 is SGHRS and CDR2 is YFSETQ. The CDR3 nucleotides read TGCGCCAGCAGTAAGACTGGACACACTGAAGGCGAGCAGTACTTC. Translating gives CASSKTGHTEGEQYF. Combining the CDR3 with reference TRBV5-1 and TRBJ2-7 gives the whole variable domain KAGVTQTPRYLIKTRGQQVTLSCSPISGHRSVSWYQQTPGQGLQFLFEYFSETQRNKGNFPGRFSGRQFSNSRSEMNVSTLELGDSALYLCASSKTGHTEGEQYFGPGTRLTVT.